The TCR beta chain under discussion was sequenced for a study of long-term antiretroviral therapy in people with HIV. General study findings and limits: Blood specimens, gathered between about 2003 and 2017, were possibly obtained under older ART regimens.

The assay used was immunoSEQ (version v3.0), run at survey level. Using immunoSEQ multiplex PCR, the repertoire was profiled, and TCRdb retains in-frame clones only, with some absent. The sample gives tens of thousands of clones, about 85% of which show up once; about 5.3% is in the top ten. At minimum, one pre-ART and two post-ART PBMC samples were obtained from each donor. As for this clone: What it binds is not known.

CDR3 length equals 14 residues. V was shortened by 1 base and J by 7 bases, with 12 bases between the two germline ends. CDR1 SGHTS and CDR2 YDEGEE come from the germline V gene. This sequence originates from a woman in her 30s with HIV. The sample here was unsorted PBMCs, taken roughly 2.9 years before starting antiretroviral therapy. V gene TRBV5-8 combines with J gene TRBJ1-3; no firm D call. CDR3 loop: CASSLMLLGNTIYF. CDR3 in DNA: TGTGCCAGCAGCTTGATGCTTTTGGGGAACACCATATATTTT.